Shown below are 7 T cell receptor beta chains from a single sample sequenced in a study of prognosis after radiotherapy for stage I lung cancer. With two-round multiplex PCR, TCR beta CDR3 sequences were amplified from genomic DNA. Specific primers for each TRBV and TRBJ gene were what first-round PCR used. TCRdb called the multiplex PCR reads again in MiXCR, with one record for every CDR3 protein. This repertoire shows over 15,000 distinct CDR3 sequences, 30% to 40% found once; its top ten account for around 27%. The input for sequencing was PBMCs, taken before or after stereotactic body radiation therapy (not recorded which). Receptors originate from a donor aged 50 or older with non-small cell lung cancer.

In its sample, this clonotype is medium-sized. V gene TRBV20-1 combines with J gene TRBJ2-7, with 9 bases matching TRBD1. The CDR3 runs to 13 residues. V shed 6 bases, J shed 2 bases, and the junction held 5 bases outside the gene matches. The germline V gene has CDR1 DFQATT and CDR2 SNEGSKA (reference sequence). CDR3 in amino acids: CSARQGEPYEQYF. In DNA form, the CDR3 reads TGCAGTGCGCGACAGGGGGAGCCCTACGAGCAGTACTTC.

This clonotype was detected many times. This rearrangement joins TRBV6-1 to TRBJ2-7; 11 bases align to TRBD2. Germline-derived CDR1 and CDR2 are MNHNS and SASEGT. Germline trimming cut 6 bases from V and 4 bases from J; bases unmatched to any gene: 11. The CDR3 length is 16 residues. Written as DNA, the CDR3 is TGTGCCAGCAGCCATACCGGGACTAGCGGAATTTACGAGCAGTACTTC. It encodes CASSHTGTSGIYEQYF.

Remarks on this clonotype: Since a much larger clone is just one base distant, this may be a read error. V gene TRBV29-1 combines with J gene TRBJ1-1; the match to TRBD1 covers 9 bases. This CDR3 is 14 amino acids long. From germline, CDR1 is SQVTM and CDR2 ANQGSEA. Trimming removed 6 bases from V and 3 bases from J; junction bases left unmatched: 8. The CDR3 DNA follows: TGCAGCGTCCAAGACCGACAGGGGGACACTGAAGCTTTCTTT. The encoded protein is CSVQDRQGDTEAFF.

This clonotype has a count of ten or more. The CDR3 here is CATSDSGALEQYF. For the CDR3, the DNA is TGTGCCACCAGTGATTCCGGGGCACTCGAGCAGTACTTC. The chain carries TRBV24-1 and TRBJ2-7, with D perhaps matching TRBD1 or TRBD2 (5 bases each). The V gene lost 2 bases and the J gene lost 6 bases, with 10 bases spanning the gap. Germline CDR1 is KGHDR and CDR2 is SFDVKD. The CDR3 loop spans 13 amino acids.

For this clonotype: This likely reflects a read error, since a far larger clone is one base away. CDR3 DNA sequence: TGTGCCAGCATCGCGGACGGGAACACTGAAGCTTTCTTT. Its translation is CASIADGNTEAFF. The chain recombines TRBV6-1 with TRBJ1-1; no reliable D call. Trimming took 7 bases from V and 1 from J, leaving 10 bases between them. The CDR3 is 13 amino acids. The V gene's germline CDR1 is MNHNS and CDR2 SASEGT.

The chain is built from TRBV6-1 and TRBJ1-1, with D maybe TRBD1 (6 bases). The ends were cut back, 2 bases at V and 1 base at J, with 14 bases in the middle. This CDR3 is built from 16 residues. The V gene's germline CDR1 is MNHNS and CDR2 SASEGT. The CDR3 nucleotides are TGTGCCAGCAGTGAAAGGCCTACAGGGCGGAACACTGAAGCTTTCTTT. Its protein is CASSERPTGRNTEAFF.

This clonotype came up many times. V is TRBV29-1 and J is TRBJ1-5, with D tentatively TRBD1 (6 bases). This CDR3 comprises 14 residues. The V gene lost 6 bases and the J gene lost 5 bases, with 17 bases spanning the gap. The germline gives CDR1 SQVTM, CDR2 ANQGSEA. CDR3: CSVGWGARDQPQHF. The DNA for the CDR3 is TGCAGCGTGGGCTGGGGGGCGCGCGATCAGCCCCAGCATTTT.